This T cell receptor beta chain was identified during a study of T-cell memory formation after mild COVID-19 (dated by TCRdb to 2020 to 2022). Some background on the complete study: TCR sequence clusters from the two donors were largely donor specific. In a couple of donors, T-cell clones that expanded and contracted after mild COVID-19 were tracked by sequencing TCRalpha and TCRbeta repertoires over time. Two young, previously healthy adult volunteers made up the cohort, one male and one female. The investigation overall reported the following: Contracting CD4+ clones were located mainly in the CM and EM memory subsets, whereas CD8+ clones were found to be enriched in EMRA. Only a couple of mild cases were covered by the study, and larger cohorts that include severe cases with pre-infection samples were considered necessary. From day 15 to 85, contracting clones showed balanced CD4/CD8 phenotypes, whereas a second wave of clones that expanded from day 15 to 37 leaned towards CD4+. Whether the second-wave clones peaking on day 37 were SARS-CoV-2 specific was not confirmed. The detection of some responding clones in pre-infection memory suggests that pre-existing cross-reactive memory T cells joined the SARS-CoV-2 response.

Unmatched junction bases come to 6, with V trimmed by 10 bases and J by 4 bases. From cysteine to phenylalanine, the CDR3 is 13 amino acids long. Just CDR3 DNA is preserved here, 39 bases in frame from base 1. CDR1 and CDR2, looked up from the germline V gene, are KGHDR and SFDVKD. Ficoll-Paque density gradient centrifugation was the method used to isolate PBMCs. Turning to this clonotype: Its antigen has not been determined. No qualities accompany the bases; no much larger clone lies one base away.

This sample was sequenced with an Illumina NovaSeq 6000. TCRalpha and TCRbeta cDNA libraries were built by 5'RACE with constant-segment primers, adding sample barcodes and unique molecular identifiers. RNA was extracted from every sample with Trizol reagent. Libraries were amplified in two PCR steps, with a second sample barcode and Illumina TruSeq adapters added in the second step. The libraries were sequenced on an Illumina NovaSeq using 2 x 150 bp paired-end reads. The authors' pipeline ran thus. Reads were demultiplexed and collapsed into UMI-guided consensus sequences with migec v1.2.7. Using mixcr v2.1.11, UMI consensuses were aligned to TRA and TRB V and J templates and then assembled into clonotypes. A clonotype was counted as expanded or contracted only when both edgeR and NoisET called the clonotype significant, with the noise models trained on biological replicates. For edgeR calls, the cutoffs were a false discovery rate-adjusted p below 0.01 and a log2 fold-change threshold of 1. As an exploratory analysis of dynamics, max-normalized trajectories of the 1000 most abundant clonotypes were examined with PCA combined with hierarchical clustering. Separately sequenced CD4+ and CD8+ repertoires were used to assign the CD4 or CD8 phenotype of responding clones. In-frame beta chains were kept once TCRdb had trimmed the public reads at Q25 with fastp and called clones with MiXCR. Rows merge per CDR3 protein into single entries with the most common DNA and genes. It is TCRdb's table, rather than the study itself, that gives the V and J calls and clone size. Within this sample are 200,000 to 300,000 distinct CDR3 sequences, with roughly 10% of them counted one time only. The ten largest clones represent 22% of the sample.

Input material: PBMCs or a T cell subset sorted from them (not recorded which). Recombination linked TRBV24-1 to TRBJ2-5; 9 central bases correspond to TRBD1. The receptor was derived from a man between 18 and 29 years old who had mild COVID-19 (a few samples of this study predate the infection). The sample titles of this study are shuffled in the database, so cell type and time point are left out; the donor was told from shared clones. For the CDR3, the sequence is CATGGQGRETQYF. The DNA reads TGTGCCACGGGGGGACAGGGCCGAGAGACCCAGTACTTC.